This section outlines one T cell receptor (beta chain) sequence together with its context. The antigen is unknown. These data are taken from a study of a mutant IDH1 vaccine in newly diagnosed glioma. Background on the study: Sex distribution of treated patients was about 62% male and roughly 40% female; mean age was 40.4 years. Prior therapy was radiotherapy, temozolomide, or both; most received both.

Time point denoted: baseline, week 1 (first vaccination visit). The sample's treatment: pre-vaccination baseline after standard-of-care therapy. There were new WHO grade 3 or 4 astrocytomas in the donors, and these were IDH1-mutant and ATRX-lost. Notes on the study in general: Among patients, 93.3% showed immune responses induced by the vaccine.

The CDR3 consists of 12 residues. The V gene lost 9 bases and the J gene lost 4 bases, with 12 bases spanning the gap. Germline values: CDR1 MDHEN, CDR2 SYDVKM. Sequencing was performed with immunoSEQ multiplex PCR; in TCRdb, only in-frame clones are kept and a portion is missing. The repertoire holds about 66,000 clones, with 65% to 90% as singletons. The J gene is TRBJ1-2, the V gene TRBV28; the D gene is possibly TRBD1 (5 bases). The sequence derives from a man aged 25-45 years with glioma. The sequencing here drew on PBMCs, taken from a glioma patient treated with radiotherapy, temozolomide or both. In nucleotides, the CDR3 is TGTGCCAGTCTGACAGCACTCTATGGCTACACCTTC. Amino acids: CASLTALYGYTF.